One and the same sample provided the 25 T cell receptor beta chains below, sequenced in a study of blood T cell repertoires in COVID-19. Data came from immunoSEQ multiplex PCR; TCRdb stores just in-frame clones and leaves some out. The sample includes around 50,000 clones, less than 95% of them seen just once. Sequencing was performed on peripheral blood. The receptors stem from a man in his sixties or seventies with acute or convalescent COVID-19.

This chain connects TRBV12-5 to TRBJ1-2; TRBD1 is a possible D gene (6 bases). CDR1 and CDR2 (germline): LGHNT, FRNRAP. Trimming pared 4 bases from V and 4 bases from J, leaving 10 bases between. This CDR3 has 13 residues. In DNA form, the CDR3 reads TGTGCTAGTGGTTACAGGGAGGGCTATGGCTACACCTTC. Translated, it gives CASGYREGYGYTF.

The gene calls are TRBV3-1 (or the pseudogene TRBV3-2) and TRBJ2-7; D is uncertain. Germline V gives CDR1 LGHDT, CDR2 YNNKEL (reference sequence). The ends were cut back, 4 bases at V and 2 bases at J, with 9 bases in the middle. The CDR3 has 13 residues. For the CDR3, the DNA is TGTGCCAGCAGCCCCCGACTTGCCTACGAGCAGTACTTC. This gives the protein CASSPRLAYEQYF.

This clone was counted a single time. This chain joins TRBV20-1 and TRBJ1-1, with D uncertain. This CDR3 has 11 amino acids. The ends were cut back, 6 bases at V and 4 bases at J, with 9 bases in the middle. Germline V gene data show CDR1 as DFQATT and CDR2 as SNEGSKA (reference sequence). The CDR3 sequence: CSAHEGTEAFF. The CDR3 region has the DNA TGCAGTGCCCACGAGGGCACTGAAGCTTTCTTT.

In this sample, this clone turned up once. The chain recombines TRBV28 with TRBJ1-3, with no clear D. V dropped 7 bases and J dropped 3 bases, with 10 bases sitting between them. This CDR3 is 13 amino acids long. CDR1 and CDR2 (germline): MDHEN, SYDVKM. CDR3 amino acids: CASNEGFGNTIYF. As DNA, the CDR3 is TGTGCCAGCAACGAGGGTTTTGGAAACACCATATATTTT.

The genes are TRBV27 and TRBJ1-1; TRBD1 aligns across 7 bases. Unmatched junction bases numbered 7, after V lost 5 bases and J lost 4 bases. Germline V gene lookup returns CDR1 MNHEY and CDR2 SMNVEV (reference sequence). This CDR3 contains 14 residues. CDR3 region: CASSPGQVGTEAFF. The CDR3 DNA sequence: TGTGCCAGCAGTCCCGGACAGGTTGGCACTGAAGCTTTCTTT.

The J gene is TRBJ2-2, the V gene TRBV4-3, with 9 bases that match TRBD2. The germline CDR1 and CDR2 sequences are LGHNA and YSLEER. CDR3 length: 18 residues. The V and J ends lost 1 base and 5 bases, in that order; junction bases with no gene match: 11. This CDR3 is CASSQGRVAGVETGELFF. The CDR3, as DNA: TGCGCCAGCAGCCAAGGTCGGGTAGCGGGGGTGGAAACCGGGGAGCTGTTTTTT.

This chain joins TRBV20-1 and TRBJ2-5; a possible D gene is TRBD1 (5 bases). Germline CDR1 is DFQATT and CDR2 is SNEGSKA (reference sequence). With 3 bases removed from V and 4 bases from J, the gap between germline ends came to 21 bases. This CDR3 has 16 residues. This CDR3 is CSASPDRVPRGETQYF. The DNA for the CDR3 is TGCAGTGCTAGTCCCGACCGGGTCCCTAGGGGAGAGACCCAGTACTTC.

The chain joins TRBV2 to TRBJ2-2, with no clear D. This CDR3 is built from 14 residues. Between the trimmed V and J ends, which lost 7 bases and 4 bases, there was a span of 13 bases. Per the germline V gene, CDR1 is SNHLY and CDR2 is FYNNEI. CDR3 sequence reads: CASNTVRSTGELFF. In nucleotides, the CDR3 is TGTGCCAGCAACACCGTCCGGAGCACCGGGGAGCTGTTTTTT.

This clone was seen only a few times. The V call is TRBV29-1, the J call TRBJ2-2, with no clear D. Trimming pared 4 bases from V and 3 bases from J, leaving 12 bases between. CDR1 SQVTM and CDR2 ANQGSEA come from the germline V gene. The CDR3 is 14 amino acids. CDR3 residues: CSVAFATYTGELFF. In DNA form, the CDR3 reads TGCAGCGTTGCGTTCGCCACATACACCGGGGAGCTGTTTTTT.

This clone has a handful of counts. The chain combines TRBV2 with TRBJ1-6; TRBD1 aligns across 7 bases. CDR3 length: 15 residues. The germline V gene has CDR1 SNHLY and CDR2 FYNNEI. With V trimmed by 8 bases and J by 3 bases, 7 bases remained unmatched. In DNA, the CDR3 is TGTGCCAGCTCTGGACAGGTTTACTATAATTCACCCCTCCACTTT. Residues: CASSGQVYYNSPLHF. The whole variable domain, remainder taken from reference TRBV2 and TRBJ1-6, is EPEVTQTPSHQVTQMGQEVILRCVPISNHLYFYWYRQILGQKVEFLVSFYNNEISEKSEIFDDQFSVERPDGSNFTLKIRSTKLEDSAMYFCASSGQVYYNSPLHFGNGTRLTVT.

Only one count was recorded for this clone. The chain combines TRBV4-1 with TRBJ2-3, with 9 bases matching TRBD2. Per germline, CDR1 MGHRA and CDR2 YSYEKL. With 2 bases clipped from V and 4 bases from J, the junction kept 16 bases outside the gene matches. This CDR3 contains 19 residues. The CDR3 sequence: CASSQIGPLAGAQADTQYF. The DNA of the CDR3 is TGCGCCAGCAGCCAAATTGGCCCCTTAGCGGGGGCACAGGCAGATACGCAGTATTTT.

This chain connects TRBV28 to TRBJ2-3; maybe TRBD1 (6 bases). The CDR3 loop spans 18 amino acids. Germline-derived CDR1 and CDR2 are MDHEN and SYDVKM. The V end lost 6 bases, the J end lost 6 bases, and 28 bases lay between the germline ends. CDR3 DNA sequence: TGTGCCAGCAGGATCCCCTTGGGGGCCGACAACCGACTCGATACGCAGTATTTT. Amino acid sequence: CASRIPLGADNRLDTQYF.

The V call is TRBV4-3, the J call TRBJ1-1, with D possibly being TRBD1 (6 bases). Looked up from germline, CDR1 is LGHNA and CDR2 is YSLEER. This CDR3 contains 15 residues. Trimming took 0 bases from V and 6 from J, leaving 14 bases between them. The DNA of the CDR3 is TGCGCCAGCAGCCAAGATGTCGGGACAAGTCCTGAAGCTTTCTTT. It is translated as CASSQDVGTSPEAFF.

The count of this clone is one. The genes are TRBV6-5 and TRBJ2-7, with D unclear. There are 15 residues in the CDR3. Between the trimmed V and J ends, which lost 5 bases and 3 bases, there was a span of 17 bases. Looked up from germline, CDR1 is MNHEY and CDR2 is SVGAGI. In nucleotides, the CDR3 is TGTGCCAGCAGTCTCGAAAAATGGCTTGACTACGAGCAGTACTTC. Its protein product is CASSLEKWLDYEQYF.

The CDR3 DNA is TGTGCCAGCAGTTCATTCCAGGGCTCCTATAATTCACCCCTCCACTTT. Its translation: CASSSFQGSYNSPLHF. The chain couples TRBV27 to TRBJ1-6, with D maybe TRBD1 (5 bases). Per the germline V gene, CDR1 is MNHEY and CDR2 is SMNVEV (reference sequence). V was trimmed by 4 bases and J by 0 bases, leaving 10 bases between them. The CDR3 totals 16 residues.

This clone was observed a few times. The V gene is TRBV7-9, the J gene TRBJ2-7, with 7 positions matching TRBD2. V trimming: 3 bases; J trimming: 2 bases; junction bases outside the gene matches: 1. The germline V gene encodes CDR1 SEHNR and CDR2 FQNEAQ (reference sequence). This CDR3 contains 13 residues. CDR3 DNA sequence: TGTGCCAGCAGCTTTGGACTAGCCTACGAGCAGTACTTC. This gives the protein CASSFGLAYEQYF.

The chain couples TRBV7-2 to TRBJ2-3; D is perhaps TRBD2 (6 bases). Germline V gives CDR1 SGHTA, CDR2 FQGNSA. The ends were cut back, 5 bases at V and 3 bases at J, with 12 bases in the middle. CDR3 length equals 14 residues. Here the CDR3 DNA reads TGTGCCAGCAGCCAGGAGGGGTTTACAGATACGCAGTATTTT. Amino acids: CASSQEGFTDTQYF. The complete variable domain, with remaining parts taken from reference TRBV7-2 and TRBJ2-3, reads GAGVSQSPSNKVTEKGKDVELRCDPISGHTALYWYRQSLGQGLEFLIYFQGNSAPDKSGLPSDRFSAERTGGSVSTLTIQRTQQEDSAVYLCASSQEGFTDTQYFGPGTRLTVL.

The rearrangement joins TRBV27 to TRBJ2-1; 10 bases match TRBD2. This CDR3 comprises 18 residues. Germline-derived CDR1 and CDR2 are MNHEY and SMNVEV (reference sequence). V gave up 4 bases and J gave up 0 bases; unmatched junction bases: 9. The CDR3 loop reads CASSSASGGLISYNEQFF. The CDR3 coding sequence is TGTGCCAGCAGTTCTGCTAGCGGGGGCCTGATCTCCTACAATGAGCAGTTCTTC.

The chain couples TRBV2 to TRBJ2-5; 8 bases are shared with TRBD2. The germline gives CDR1 SNHLY, CDR2 FYNNEI. The junction had 6 bases not matched to a gene; V was cut back by 7 bases and J by 5 bases. This CDR3 contains 13 residues. The CDR3 DNA follows: TGTGCCAGCATGCGGGGGGCTGAGGAGACCCAGTACTTC. It specifies CASMRGAEETQYF. Supplemented by reference TRBV2 and TRBJ2-5, the full variable domain reads EPEVTQTPSHQVTQMGQEVILRCVPISNHLYFYWYRQILGQKVEFLVSFYNNEISEKSEIFDDQFSVERPDGSNFTLKIRSTKLEDSAMYFCASMRGAEETQYFGPGTRLLVL.

The V call is TRBV5-1, the J call TRBJ2-7; possibly TRBD1 for D (5 bases). Trimming stripped 0 bases from V and 3 bases from J, with 10 bases between. Germline CDR1 is SGHRS and CDR2 is YFSETQ. The CDR3 sequence is 14 residues long. CDR3 bases: TGCGCCAGCAGCTTGGGTAGAACAGGCTACGAGCAGTACTTC. It translates to CASSLGRTGYEQYF.

The CDR3 DNA sequence: TGCGCCAGCAGCCACCTACAGGGGGTTTCCGGTGAAGCTTTCTTT. Amino acid sequence: CASSHLQGVSGEAFF. This sequence joins TRBV5-1 and TRBJ1-1; TRBD1 matches 8 bases. V lost 4 bases to trimming and J lost 7 bases; unmatched junction nucleotides: 12. This CDR3 contains 15 residues. CDR1 and CDR2 from the germline V gene are SGHRS and YFSETQ.

The rearrangement uses TRBV2 and TRBJ2-7; 13 nucleotides agree with TRBD2. The CDR3 totals 14 residues. V was pared by 4 bases and J by 5 bases, with 2 bases of the junction left unmatched. Looked up from germline, CDR1 is SNHLY and CDR2 is FYNNEI. The CDR3 nucleotides read TGTGCCAGCAGTGTCGGACTAGCGGGGGACGAGCAGTACTTC. Protein: CASSVGLAGDEQYF.

CDR3 in amino acids: CASSLSGLFGNTIYF. CDR3 DNA sequence: TGTGCCAGCAGCTTGTCAGGGCTATTCGGAAACACCATATATTTT. This chain connects TRBV5-6 to TRBJ1-3, with a weak D call TRBD1 (5 bases). The V gene lost 1 base and the J gene lost 4 bases, with 12 bases spanning the gap. Germline CDR1 is SGHDT and CDR2 is YYEEEE. This CDR3 has 15 amino acids.

The chain has TRBV7-6 and TRBJ2-2; 7 bases align to TRBD2. Looked up from germline, CDR1 is SGHVS and CDR2 is FNYEAQ. This CDR3 is built from 18 residues. V lost 5 bases and J lost 6; bases outside the gene matches: 18. In nucleotides, the CDR3 is TGTGCCAGCAGCACGCCACCTCCGGGGGGTGATACACCCGGGGAGCTGTTTTTT. This translates into CASSTPPPGGDTPGELFF.

The chain has TRBV19 and TRBJ1-1, with TRBD1 matching 8 bases. The V segment lost 6 bases and the J segment 0 bases; nucleotides outside the gene matches: 3. The CDR3 loop spans 14 amino acids. Germline CDR1 and CDR2: LNHDA and SQIVND (reference sequence). The CDR3 DNA reads as TGTGCCAGTAGCTCGACAGGGGTGAACACTGAAGCTTTCTTT. This encodes CASSSTGVNTEAFF.